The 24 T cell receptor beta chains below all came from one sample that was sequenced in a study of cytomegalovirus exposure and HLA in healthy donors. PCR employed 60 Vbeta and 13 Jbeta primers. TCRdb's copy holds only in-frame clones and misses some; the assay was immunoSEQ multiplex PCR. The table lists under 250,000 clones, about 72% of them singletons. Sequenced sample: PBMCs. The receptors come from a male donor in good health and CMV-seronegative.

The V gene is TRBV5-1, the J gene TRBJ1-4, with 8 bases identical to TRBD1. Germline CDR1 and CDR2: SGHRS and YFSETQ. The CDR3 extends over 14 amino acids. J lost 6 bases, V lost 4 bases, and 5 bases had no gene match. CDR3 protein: CASSRGTGDEKLFF. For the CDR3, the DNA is TGCGCCAGCAGCCGCGGGACAGGAGATGAAAAACTGTTTTTT. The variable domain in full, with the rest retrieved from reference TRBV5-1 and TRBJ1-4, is KAGVTQTPRYLIKTRGQQVTLSCSPISGHRSVSWYQQTPGQGLQFLFEYFSETQRNKGNFPGRFSGRQFSNSRSEMNVSTLELGDSALYLCASSRGTGDEKLFFGSGTQLSVL.

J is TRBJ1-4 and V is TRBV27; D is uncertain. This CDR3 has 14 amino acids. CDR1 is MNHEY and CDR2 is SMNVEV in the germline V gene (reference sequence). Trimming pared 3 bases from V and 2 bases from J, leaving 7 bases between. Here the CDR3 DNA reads TGTGCCAGCAGTTTCGGTCCTACTAATGAAAAACTGTTTTTT. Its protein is CASSFGPTNEKLFF.

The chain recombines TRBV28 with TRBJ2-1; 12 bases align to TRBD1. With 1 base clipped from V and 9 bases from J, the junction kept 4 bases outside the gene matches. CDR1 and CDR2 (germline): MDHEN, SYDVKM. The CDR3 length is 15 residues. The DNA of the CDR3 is TGTGCCAGCAGTTTATTGGGACAGGGGGCGGTTGAGCAGTTCTTC. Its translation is CASSLLGQGAVEQFF.

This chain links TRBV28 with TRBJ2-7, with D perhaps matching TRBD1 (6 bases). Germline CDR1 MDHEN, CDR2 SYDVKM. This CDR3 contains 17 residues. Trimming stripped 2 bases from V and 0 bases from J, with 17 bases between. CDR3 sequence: CASSLRGGPPFSYEQYF. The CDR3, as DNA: TGTGCCAGCAGTTTAAGAGGGGGTCCTCCCTTCTCCTACGAGCAGTACTTC.

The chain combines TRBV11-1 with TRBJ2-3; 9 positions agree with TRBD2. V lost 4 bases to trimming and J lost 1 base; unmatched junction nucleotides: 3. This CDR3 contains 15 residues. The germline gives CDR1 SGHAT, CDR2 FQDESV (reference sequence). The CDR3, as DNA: TGTGCCAGCAGCTCTGGGACTAGCCGCACAGATACGCAGTATTTT. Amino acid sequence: CASSSGTSRTDTQYF. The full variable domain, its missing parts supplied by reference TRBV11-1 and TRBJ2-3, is EAEVAQSPRYKITEKSQAVAFWCDPISGHATLYWYRQILGQGPELLVQFQDESVVDDSQLPKDRFSAERLKGVDSTLKIQPAELGDSAMYLCASSSGTSRTDTQYFGPGTRLTVL.

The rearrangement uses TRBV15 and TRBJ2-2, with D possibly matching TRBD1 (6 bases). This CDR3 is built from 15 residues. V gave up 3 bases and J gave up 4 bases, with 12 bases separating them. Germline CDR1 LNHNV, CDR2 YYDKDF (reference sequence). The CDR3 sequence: CATSSFDRFTGELFF. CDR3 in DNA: TGTGCCACCAGCAGTTTTGACAGGTTCACCGGGGAGCTGTTTTTT.

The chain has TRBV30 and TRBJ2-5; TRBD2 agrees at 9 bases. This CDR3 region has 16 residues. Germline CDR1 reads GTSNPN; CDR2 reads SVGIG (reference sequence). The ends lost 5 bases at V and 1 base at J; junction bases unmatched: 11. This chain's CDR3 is CAWQRRSSGTQETQYF. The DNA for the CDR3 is TGTGCCTGGCAGAGACGGTCTAGCGGGACCCAAGAGACCCAGTACTTC.

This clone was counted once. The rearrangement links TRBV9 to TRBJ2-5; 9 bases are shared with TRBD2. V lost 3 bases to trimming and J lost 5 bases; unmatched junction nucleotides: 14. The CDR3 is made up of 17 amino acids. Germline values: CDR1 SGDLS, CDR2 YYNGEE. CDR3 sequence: CASSETGGAGGLETQYF. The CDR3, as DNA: TGTGCCAGCAGCGAGACAGGTGGAGCGGGAGGTTTGGAGACCCAGTACTTC.

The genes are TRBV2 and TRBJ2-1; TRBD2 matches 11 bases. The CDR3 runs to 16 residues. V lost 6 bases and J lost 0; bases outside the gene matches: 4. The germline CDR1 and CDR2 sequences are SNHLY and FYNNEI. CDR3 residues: CASSGTSGSSYNEQFF. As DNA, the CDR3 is TGTGCCAGCAGCGGAACTAGCGGGAGCTCCTACAATGAGCAGTTCTTC.

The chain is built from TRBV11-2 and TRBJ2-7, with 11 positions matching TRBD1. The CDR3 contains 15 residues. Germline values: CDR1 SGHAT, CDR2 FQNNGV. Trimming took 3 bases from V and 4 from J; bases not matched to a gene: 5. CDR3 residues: CASSFYGDRGYEQYF. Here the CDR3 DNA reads TGTGCCAGCAGCTTTTACGGGGACAGGGGGTACGAGCAGTACTTC.

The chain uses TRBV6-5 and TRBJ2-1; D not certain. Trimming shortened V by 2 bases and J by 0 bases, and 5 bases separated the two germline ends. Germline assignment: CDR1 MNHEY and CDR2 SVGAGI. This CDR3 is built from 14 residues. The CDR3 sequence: CASSYGSSYNEQFF. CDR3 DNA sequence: TGTGCCAGCAGTTACGGTAGCTCCTACAATGAGCAGTTCTTC.

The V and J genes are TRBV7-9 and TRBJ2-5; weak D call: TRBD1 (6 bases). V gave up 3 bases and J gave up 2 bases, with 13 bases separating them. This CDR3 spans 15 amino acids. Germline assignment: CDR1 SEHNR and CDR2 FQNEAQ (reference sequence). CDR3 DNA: TGTGCCAGCAGCTTCTCCGGGACATTGCAAGAGACCCAGTACTTC. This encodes CASSFSGTLQETQYF. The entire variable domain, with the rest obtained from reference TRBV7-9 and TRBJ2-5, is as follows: DTGVSQNPRHKITKRGQNVTFRCDPISEHNRLYWYRQTLGQGPEFLTYFQNEAQLEKSRLLSDRFSAERPKGSFSTLEIQRTEQGDSAMYLCASSFSGTLQETQYFGPGTRLLVL.

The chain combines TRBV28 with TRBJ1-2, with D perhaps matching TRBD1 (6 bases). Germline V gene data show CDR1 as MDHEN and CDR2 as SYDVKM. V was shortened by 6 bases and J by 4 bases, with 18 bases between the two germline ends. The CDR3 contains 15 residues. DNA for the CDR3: TGTGCCAGCAGCCCCGCCGGGACACAAATCTATGGCTACACCTTC. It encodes CASSPAGTQIYGYTF.

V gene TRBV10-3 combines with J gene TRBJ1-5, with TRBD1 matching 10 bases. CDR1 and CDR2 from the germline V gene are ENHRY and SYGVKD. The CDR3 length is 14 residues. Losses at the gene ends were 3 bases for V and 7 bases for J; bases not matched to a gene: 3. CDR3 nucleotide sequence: TGTGCCATCAGTGACGGACAGGGGGGACAGCCCCAGCATTTT. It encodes CAISDGQGGQPQHF.

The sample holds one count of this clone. This CDR3 is CASTIRGPRGPGFF. The CDR3 bases are TGTGCCAGCACCATCAGGGGGCCCCGAGGCCCTGGGTTCTTC. The gene calls are TRBV2 and TRBJ2-1; TRBD1 agrees at 8 bases. Germline CDR1 is SNHLY and CDR2 is FYNNEI. J was trimmed by 15 bases and V by 7 bases; bases with no gene match: 17. This CDR3 has 14 residues. The full variable domain, in which reference TRBV2 and TRBJ2-1 provide the parts outside the CDR3, is EPEVTQTPSHQVTQMGQEVILRCVPISNHLYFYWYRQILGQKVEFLVSFYNNEISEKSEIFDDQFSVERPDGSNFTLKIRSTKLEDSAMYFCASTIRGPRGPGFFGPGTRLTVL.

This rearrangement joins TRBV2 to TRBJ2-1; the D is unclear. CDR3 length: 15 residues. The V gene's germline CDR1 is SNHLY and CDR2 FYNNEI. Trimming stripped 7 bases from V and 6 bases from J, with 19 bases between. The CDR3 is CASKAEIHQSNEQFF. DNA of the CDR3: TGTGCCAGCAAAGCCGAGATTCACCAATCCAATGAGCAGTTCTTC.

This CDR3 is CASSSRQGGGQPQHF. DNA of the CDR3: TGTGCCAGCAGCTCGAGACAGGGTGGGGGTCAGCCCCAGCATTTT. V and J are TRBV7-6 and TRBJ1-5, with TRBD1 matching over 7 bases. The CDR3 is 15 amino acids. CDR1 is SGHVS, CDR2 FNYEAQ, per germline. V trimming: 4 bases; J trimming: 6 bases; junction bases outside the gene matches: 9.

The CDR3 sequence: CASSPRGGNEAFF. In DNA, the CDR3 is TGTGCCAGCAGCCCCCGGGGGGGTAATGAAGCTTTCTTT. The chain links TRBV7-6 to TRBJ1-1; weak D call: TRBD1 (5 bases). Germline lookup yields CDR1 SGHVS and CDR2 FNYEAQ. The V end was cut by 5 bases, the J end by 7 bases, with 14 bases between. This CDR3 spans 13 amino acids.

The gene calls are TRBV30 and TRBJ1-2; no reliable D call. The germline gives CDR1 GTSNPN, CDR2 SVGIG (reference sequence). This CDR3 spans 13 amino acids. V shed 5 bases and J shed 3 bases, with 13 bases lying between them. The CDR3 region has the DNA TGTGCCTGGCTTACCGGGAGCTACTATGGCTACACCTTC. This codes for CAWLTGSYYGYTF.

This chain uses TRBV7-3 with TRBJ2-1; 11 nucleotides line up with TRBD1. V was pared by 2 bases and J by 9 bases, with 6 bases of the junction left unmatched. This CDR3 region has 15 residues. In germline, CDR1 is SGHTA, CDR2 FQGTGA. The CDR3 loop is CASSLEGQGVAEQFF. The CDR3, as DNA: TGTGCCAGCAGCTTAGAGGGACAGGGGGTAGCTGAGCAGTTCTTC.

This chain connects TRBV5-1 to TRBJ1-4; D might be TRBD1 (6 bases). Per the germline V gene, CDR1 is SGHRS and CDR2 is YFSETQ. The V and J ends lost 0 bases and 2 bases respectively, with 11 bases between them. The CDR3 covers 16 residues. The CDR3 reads CASSLAGQGTNEKLFF. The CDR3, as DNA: TGCGCCAGCAGCTTGGCAGGTCAGGGGACTAATGAAAAACTGTTTTTT.

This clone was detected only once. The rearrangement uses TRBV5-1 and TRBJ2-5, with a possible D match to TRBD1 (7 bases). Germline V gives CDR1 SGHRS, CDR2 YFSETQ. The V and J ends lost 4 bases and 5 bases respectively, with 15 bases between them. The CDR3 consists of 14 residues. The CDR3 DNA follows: TGCGCCAGCAGCCCCTACTCAGGGGGGGAGACCCAGTACTTC. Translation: CASSPYSGGETQYF.

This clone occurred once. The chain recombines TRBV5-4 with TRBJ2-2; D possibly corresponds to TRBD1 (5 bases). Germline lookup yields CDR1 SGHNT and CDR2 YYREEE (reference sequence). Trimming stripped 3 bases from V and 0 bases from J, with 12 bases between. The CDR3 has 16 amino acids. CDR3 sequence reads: CASSSLGAPNTGELFF. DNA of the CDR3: TGTGCCAGCAGCTCCTTAGGGGCTCCGAACACCGGGGAGCTGTTTTTT.

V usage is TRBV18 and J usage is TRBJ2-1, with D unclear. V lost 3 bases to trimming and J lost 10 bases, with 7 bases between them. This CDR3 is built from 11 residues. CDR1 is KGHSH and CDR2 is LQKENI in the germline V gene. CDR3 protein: CASSPPGEQFF. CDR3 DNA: TGTGCCAGCTCACCGCCAGGAGAGCAGTTCTTC. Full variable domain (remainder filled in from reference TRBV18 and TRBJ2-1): NAGVMQNPRHLVRRRGQEARLRCSPMKGHSHVYWYRQLPEEGLKFMVYLQKENIIDESGMPKERFSAEFPKEGPSILRIQQVVRGDSAAYFCASSPPGEQFFGPGTRLTVL.